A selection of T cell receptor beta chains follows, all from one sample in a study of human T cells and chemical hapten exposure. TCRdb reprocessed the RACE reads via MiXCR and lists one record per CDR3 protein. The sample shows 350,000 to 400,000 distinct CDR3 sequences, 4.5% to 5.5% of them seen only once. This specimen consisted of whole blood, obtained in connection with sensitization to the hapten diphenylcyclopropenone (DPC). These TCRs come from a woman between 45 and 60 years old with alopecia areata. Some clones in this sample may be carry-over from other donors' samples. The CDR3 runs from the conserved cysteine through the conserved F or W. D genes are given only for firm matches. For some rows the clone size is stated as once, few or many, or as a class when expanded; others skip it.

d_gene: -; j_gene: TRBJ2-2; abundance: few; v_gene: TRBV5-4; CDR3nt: TGTGCCAGCAGCTTTTCCGGGAGAAACACCGGGGAGCTGTTTTTT; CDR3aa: CASSFSGRNTGELFF
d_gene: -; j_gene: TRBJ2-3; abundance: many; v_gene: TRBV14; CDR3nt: TGTGCCAGCAGCCAAGAGGTAGCCCTGGCAGATACGCAGTATTTT; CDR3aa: CASSQEVALADTQYF
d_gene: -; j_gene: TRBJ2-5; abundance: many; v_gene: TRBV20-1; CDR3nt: TGCAGTGCCCTAGAAAACAGGGTCCAAGAGACCCAGTACTTC; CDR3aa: CSALENRVQETQYF
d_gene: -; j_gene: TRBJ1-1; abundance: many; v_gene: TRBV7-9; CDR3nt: TGTGCCAGCAGCGCGGGACGGACCCCGAACACTGAAGCTTTCTTT; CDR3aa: CASSAGRTPNTEAFF
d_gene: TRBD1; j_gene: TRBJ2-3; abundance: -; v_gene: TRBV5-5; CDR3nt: TGTGCCAGCAGCTTGTTGGACAGGGGGCTGGGCACAGATACGCAGTATTTT; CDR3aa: CASSLLDRGLGTDTQYF
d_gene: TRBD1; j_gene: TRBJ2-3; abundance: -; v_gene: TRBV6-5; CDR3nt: TGTGCCAGCAGTTATGGGGGGGACAGGGCGACAGCTAGCACAGATACGCAGTATTTT; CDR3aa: CASSYGGDRATASTDTQYF
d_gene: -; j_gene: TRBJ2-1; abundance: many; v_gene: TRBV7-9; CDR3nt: TGTGCCAGCAGCTTACTAGTAGCCGCCCCAAGCTCCTACAATGAGCAGTTCTTC; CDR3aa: CASSLLVAAPSSYNEQFF
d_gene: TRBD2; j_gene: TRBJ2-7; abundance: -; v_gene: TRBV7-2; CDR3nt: TGTGCCAGCAGCGATATAGCGGGGGGGCCCTACGAGCAGTACTTC; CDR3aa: CASSDIAGGPYEQYF
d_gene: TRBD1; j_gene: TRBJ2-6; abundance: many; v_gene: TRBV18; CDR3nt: TGTGCCAGCTCACCGTTTTCCGGGACAGGGAGTTCTGGGGCCAACGTCCTGACTTTC; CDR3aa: CASSPFSGTGSSGANVLTF
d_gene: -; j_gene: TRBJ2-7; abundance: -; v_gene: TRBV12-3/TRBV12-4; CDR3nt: TGTGCCAGCAGTTTAGGGACTCTTGGGGGCTACGAGCAGTACTTC; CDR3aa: CASSLGTLGGYEQYF
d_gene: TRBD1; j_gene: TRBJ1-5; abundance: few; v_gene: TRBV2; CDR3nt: TGTGCCAGCAGTGTTGGGAAAGGGGGCAATCCCCAGCATTTT; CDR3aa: CASSVGKGGNPQHF
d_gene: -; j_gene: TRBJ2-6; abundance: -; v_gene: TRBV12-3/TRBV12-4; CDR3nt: TGTGCCAGCAGCCCAGCCCAGTCTGGGGCCAACGTCCTGACTTTC; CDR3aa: CASSPAQSGANVLTF
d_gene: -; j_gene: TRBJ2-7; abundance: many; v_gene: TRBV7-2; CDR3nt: TGTGCCAGCAGCTTAGTGACTAACTACGAGCAGTACTTC; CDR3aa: CASSLVTNYEQYF
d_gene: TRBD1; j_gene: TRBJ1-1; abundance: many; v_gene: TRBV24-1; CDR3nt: TGTGCCACCAGTGATTCGAGACAGGGCATCGCTGAAGCTTTCTTT; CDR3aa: CATSDSRQGIAEAFF
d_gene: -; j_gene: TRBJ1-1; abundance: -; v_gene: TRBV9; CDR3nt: TGTGCCAGCAGCGTACGGGGGATCACTGAAGCTTTCTTT; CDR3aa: CASSVRGITEAFF
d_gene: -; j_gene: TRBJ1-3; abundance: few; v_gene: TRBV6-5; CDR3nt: TGTGCCAGCAGACACGGACACGACAGAAGGAACACCATATATTTT; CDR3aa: CASRHGHDRRNTIYF
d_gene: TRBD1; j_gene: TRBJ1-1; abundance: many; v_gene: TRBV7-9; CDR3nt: TGTGCCAGCAGCTTGAGGGGGGACAGGGCCACTGAAGCTTTCTTT; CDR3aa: CASSLRGDRATEAFF
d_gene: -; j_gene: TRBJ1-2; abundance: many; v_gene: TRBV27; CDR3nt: TGTGCCAGCAGTTTAGATACGGGGGGCAGTTATGGCTACACCTTC; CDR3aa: CASSLDTGGSYGYTF
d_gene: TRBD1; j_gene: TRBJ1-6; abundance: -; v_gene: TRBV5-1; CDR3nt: TGCGCCAGCAGCCGGGACAGCCTCACCTATAATTCACCCCTCCACTTT; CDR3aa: CASSRDSLTYNSPLHF
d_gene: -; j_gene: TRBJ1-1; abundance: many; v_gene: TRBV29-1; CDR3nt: TGCAGCGCTTTAGGAGGGATGAACACTGAAGCTTTCTTT; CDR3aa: CSALGGMNTEAFF
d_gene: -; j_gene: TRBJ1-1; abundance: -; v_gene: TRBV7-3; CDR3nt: TGTGCCAGCAGCTTAGGGCACCCTGGGGCTGAAGCTTTCTTT; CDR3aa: CASSLGHPGAEAFF
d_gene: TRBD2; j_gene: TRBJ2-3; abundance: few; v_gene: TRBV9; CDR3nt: TGTGCCAGCAGCGTAGCCAGCGGGACTACTTCTAGCACAGATACGCAGTATTTT; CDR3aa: CASSVASGTTSSTDTQYF
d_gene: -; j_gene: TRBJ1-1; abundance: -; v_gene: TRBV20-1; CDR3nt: TGCAGTGCTAGATCCCCGGGGACTGAAGCTTTCTTT; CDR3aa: CSARSPGTEAFF
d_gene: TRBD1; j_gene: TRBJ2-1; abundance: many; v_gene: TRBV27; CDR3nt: TGTGCCAGCAGTGCAACTCGGGACAGGGGGAGAGGTGAGCAGTTCTTC; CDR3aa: CASSATRDRGRGEQFF